This record covers a single T cell receptor beta chain. No antigen is known for it. The data originate from a study of vaccination effects on CD4 cells after COVID-19. For the study at large: Vaccine administered to participants consisted of two doses of either BNT162b2 or mRNA-1273.

This CDR3 region has 12 residues. V was clipped by 5 bases and J by 5 bases, with 9 bases between them. The protocol was immunoSEQ multiplex PCR, while the TCRdb copy is restricted to in-frame clones and leaves out a portion. The profile shows some 40,000 clones, approximately 72% of them singletons. After expansion with viral peptide pools in the ViraFEST assay, antigen-specific CD4+ T cells were sequenced. After less than 11 days in culture, the CD4+ T cells were isolated. This individual tested PCR-positive for SARS-CoV-2 infection between March and December 2020. The chain carries TRBV12-3 or TRBV12-4 and TRBJ1-2; tentative D call: TRBD1 (5 bases). The source of this sequence is a human donor who had a prior SARS-CoV-2 infection. Sequenced here: CD4+ T cells from PBMCs cultured with HCoV-NL63 spike peptides, sampled before COVID-19 vaccination. CDR3 amino acids: CASSPGGYGYTF. The CDR3 DNA sequence: TGTGCCAGCAGTCCTGGGGGGTATGGCTACACCTTC.